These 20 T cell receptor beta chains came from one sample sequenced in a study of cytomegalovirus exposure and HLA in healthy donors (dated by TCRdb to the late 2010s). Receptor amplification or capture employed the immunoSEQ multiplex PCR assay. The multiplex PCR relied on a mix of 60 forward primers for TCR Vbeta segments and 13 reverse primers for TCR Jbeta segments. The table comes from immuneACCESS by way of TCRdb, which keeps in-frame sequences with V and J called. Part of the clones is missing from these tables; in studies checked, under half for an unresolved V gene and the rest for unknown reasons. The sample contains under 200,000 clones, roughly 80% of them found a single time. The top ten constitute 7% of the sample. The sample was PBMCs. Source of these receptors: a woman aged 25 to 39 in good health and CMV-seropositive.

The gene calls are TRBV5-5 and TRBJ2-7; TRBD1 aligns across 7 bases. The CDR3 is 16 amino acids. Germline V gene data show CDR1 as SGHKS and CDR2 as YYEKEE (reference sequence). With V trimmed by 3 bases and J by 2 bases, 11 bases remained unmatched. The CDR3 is CASSSGQAGRTYEQYF. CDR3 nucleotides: TGTGCCAGCAGCTCCGGACAGGCCGGTAGGACCTACGAGCAGTACTTC. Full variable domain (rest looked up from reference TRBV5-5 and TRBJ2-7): DAGVTQSPTHLIKTRGQQVTLRCSPISGHKSVSWYQQVLGQGPQFIFQYYEKEERGRGNFPDRFSARQFPNYSSELNVNALLLGDSALYLCASSSGQAGRTYEQYFGPGTRLTVT.

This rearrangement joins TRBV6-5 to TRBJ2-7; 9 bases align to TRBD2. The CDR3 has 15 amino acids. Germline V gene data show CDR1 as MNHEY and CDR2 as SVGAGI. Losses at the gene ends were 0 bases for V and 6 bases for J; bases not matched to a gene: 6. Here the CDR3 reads CASSYSVGSGSEQYF. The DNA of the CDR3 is TGTGCCAGCAGTTACTCCGTGGGTAGCGGGAGCGAGCAGTACTTC.

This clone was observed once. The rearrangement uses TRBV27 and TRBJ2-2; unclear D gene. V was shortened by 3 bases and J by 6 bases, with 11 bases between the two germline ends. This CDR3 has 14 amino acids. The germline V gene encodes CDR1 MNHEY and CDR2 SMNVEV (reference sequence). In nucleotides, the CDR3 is TGTGCCAGCAGTTTCAGACTGTTCCCCGGGGAGCTGTTTTTT. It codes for CASSFRLFPGELFF.

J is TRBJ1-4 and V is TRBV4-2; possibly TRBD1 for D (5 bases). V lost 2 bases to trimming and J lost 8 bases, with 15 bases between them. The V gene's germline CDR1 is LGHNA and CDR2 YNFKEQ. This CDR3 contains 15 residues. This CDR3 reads CASSQSKGRSEKLFF. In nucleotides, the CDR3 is TGTGCCAGCAGCCAATCCAAGGGGAGGAGCGAAAAACTGTTTTTT.

The CDR3 loop reads CASSPWTGVQTQYF. The CDR3 nucleotides read TGTGCCAGCAGCCCCTGGACAGGGGTTCAGACCCAGTACTTC. The chain joins TRBV7-2 to TRBJ2-5; TRBD1 matches at 9 bases. Trimming at V came to 5 bases and at J to 6 bases, leaving 7 bases not matched to a gene. The CDR3 sequence is 14 residues long. Germline CDR1 SGHTA, CDR2 FQGNSA.

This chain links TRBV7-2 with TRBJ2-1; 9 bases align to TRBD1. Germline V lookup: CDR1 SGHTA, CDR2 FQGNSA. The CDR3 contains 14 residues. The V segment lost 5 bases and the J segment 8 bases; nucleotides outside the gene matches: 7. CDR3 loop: CASSTRTGDHEQFF. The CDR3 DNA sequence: TGTGCCAGCAGCACCAGGACAGGGGATCATGAGCAGTTCTTC.

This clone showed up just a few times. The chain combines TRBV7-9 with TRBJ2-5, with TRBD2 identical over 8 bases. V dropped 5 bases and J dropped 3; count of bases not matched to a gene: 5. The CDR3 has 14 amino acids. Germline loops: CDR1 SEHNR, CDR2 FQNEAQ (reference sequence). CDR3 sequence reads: CASSLSGVEETQYF. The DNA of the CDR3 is TGTGCCAGCAGCCTTAGCGGGGTGGAAGAGACCCAGTACTTC.

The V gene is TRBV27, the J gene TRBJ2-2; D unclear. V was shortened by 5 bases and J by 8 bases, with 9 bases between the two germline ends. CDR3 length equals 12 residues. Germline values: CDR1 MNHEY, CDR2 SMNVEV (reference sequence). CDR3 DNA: TGTGCCAGCAGTCCCAATCGGGGGGAGCTGTTTTTT. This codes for CASSPNRGELFF.

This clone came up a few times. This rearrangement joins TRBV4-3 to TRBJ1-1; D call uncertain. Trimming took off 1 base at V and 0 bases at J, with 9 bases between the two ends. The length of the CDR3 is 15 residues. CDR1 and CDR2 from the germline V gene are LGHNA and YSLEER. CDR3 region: CASSQARFLNTEAFF. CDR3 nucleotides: TGCGCCAGCAGCCAAGCCAGATTTCTGAACACTGAAGCTTTCTTT.

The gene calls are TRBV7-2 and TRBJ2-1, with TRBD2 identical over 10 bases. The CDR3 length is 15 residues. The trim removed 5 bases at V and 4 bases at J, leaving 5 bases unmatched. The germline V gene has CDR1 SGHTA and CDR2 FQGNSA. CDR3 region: CASSQSSGGYNEQFF. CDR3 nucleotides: TGTGCCAGCAGCCAATCTAGCGGGGGTTACAATGAGCAGTTCTTC. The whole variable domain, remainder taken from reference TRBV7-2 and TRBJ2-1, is GAGVSQSPSNKVTEKGKDVELRCDPISGHTALYWYRQSLGQGLEFLIYFQGNSAPDKSGLPSDRFSAERTGGSVSTLTIQRTQQEDSAVYLCASSQSSGGYNEQFFGPGTRLTVL.

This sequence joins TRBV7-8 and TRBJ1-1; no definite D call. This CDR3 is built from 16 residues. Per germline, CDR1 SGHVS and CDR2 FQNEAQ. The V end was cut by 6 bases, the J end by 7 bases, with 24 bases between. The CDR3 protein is CASRLRRSSLPFEAFF. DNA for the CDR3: TGTGCCAGCAGGCTTAGGAGGAGCAGCTTACCATTTGAAGCTTTCTTT. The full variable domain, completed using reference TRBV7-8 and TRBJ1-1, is GAGVSQSPRYKVAKRGQDVALRCDPISGHVSLFWYQQALGQGPEFLTYFQNEAQLDKSGLPSDRFFAERPEGSVSTLKIQRTQQEDSAVYLCASRLRRSSLPFEAFFGQGTRLTVV.

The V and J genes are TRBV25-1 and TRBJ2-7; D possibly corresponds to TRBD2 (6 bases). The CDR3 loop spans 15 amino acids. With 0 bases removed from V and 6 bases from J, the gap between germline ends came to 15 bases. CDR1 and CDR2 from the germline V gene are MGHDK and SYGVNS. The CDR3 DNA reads TGTGCCAGCAGTGAATATCGGGAGATAAGCGGCGAGCAGTACTTC. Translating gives CASSEYREISGEQYF.

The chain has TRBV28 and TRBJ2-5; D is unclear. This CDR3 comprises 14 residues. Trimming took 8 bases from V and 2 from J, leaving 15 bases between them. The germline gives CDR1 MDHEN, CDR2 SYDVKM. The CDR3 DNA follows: TGTGCCAGCTCGAGTCCCAATATACAAGAGACCCAGTACTTC. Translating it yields CASSSPNIQETQYF. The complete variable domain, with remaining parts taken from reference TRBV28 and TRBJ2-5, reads DVKVTQSSRYLVKRTGEKVFLECVQDMDHENMFWYRQDPGLGLRLIYFSYDVKMKEKGDIPEGYSVSREKKERFSLILESASTNQTSMYLCASSSPNIQETQYFGPGTRLLVL.

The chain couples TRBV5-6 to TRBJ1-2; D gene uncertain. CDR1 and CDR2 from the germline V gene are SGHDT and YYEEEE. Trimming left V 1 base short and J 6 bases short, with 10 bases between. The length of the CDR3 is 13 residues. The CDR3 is CASSLLYSHGYTF. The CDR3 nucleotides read TGTGCCAGCAGCTTGTTATACTCGCATGGCTACACCTTC.

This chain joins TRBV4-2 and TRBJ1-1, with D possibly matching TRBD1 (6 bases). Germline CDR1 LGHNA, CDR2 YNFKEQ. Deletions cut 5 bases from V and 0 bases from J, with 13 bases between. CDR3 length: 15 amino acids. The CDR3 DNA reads TGTGCCAGCAGCTCACAGGGCAAACTGAACACTGAAGCTTTCTTT. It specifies CASSSQGKLNTEAFF.

The CDR3 DNA is TGTGCCAGCAGCTCCTACAGTGACGGCACTGAAGCTTTCTTT. Translating it yields CASSSYSDGTEAFF. The chain combines TRBV7-3 with TRBJ1-1; no firm D call. The CDR3 is made up of 14 amino acids. Germline V gene lookup returns CDR1 SGHTA and CDR2 FQGTGA. The V and J ends lost 4 bases and 4 bases respectively, with 13 bases between them.

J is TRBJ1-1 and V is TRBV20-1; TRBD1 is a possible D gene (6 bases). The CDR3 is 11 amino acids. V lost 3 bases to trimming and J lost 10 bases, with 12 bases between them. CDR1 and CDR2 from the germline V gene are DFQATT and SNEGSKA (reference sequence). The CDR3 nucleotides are TGCAGTGCTAGCAACAGGGATGGAGCTTTCTTT. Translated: CSASNRDGAFF.

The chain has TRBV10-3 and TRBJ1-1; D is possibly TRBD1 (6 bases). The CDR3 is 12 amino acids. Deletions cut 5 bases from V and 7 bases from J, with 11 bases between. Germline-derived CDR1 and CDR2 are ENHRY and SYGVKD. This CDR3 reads CAISNRQVEAFF. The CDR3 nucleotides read TGTGCCATCAGTAACAGACAGGTTGAAGCTTTCTTT.

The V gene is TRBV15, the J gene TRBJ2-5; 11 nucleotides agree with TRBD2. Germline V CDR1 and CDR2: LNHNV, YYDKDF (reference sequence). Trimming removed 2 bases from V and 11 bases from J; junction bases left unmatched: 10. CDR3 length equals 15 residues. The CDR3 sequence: CATSRSLAGEDGQYF. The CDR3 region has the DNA TGTGCCACCAGCAGATCACTAGCGGGGGAGGACGGGCAGTACTTC.

CDR3 in amino acids: CASSHTGDIGAFF. DNA of the CDR3: TGTGCCAGCAGTCATACGGGGGATATTGGGGCTTTCTTT. V is TRBV7-8 and J is TRBJ1-1; possible D gene TRBD1, 5 bases. The CDR3 runs 13 residues. V was pared by 6 bases and J by 11 bases, with 19 bases between. CDR1 and CDR2 (germline): SGHVS, FQNEAQ.